This T cell receptor (beta chain) was retrieved from a study of CD8+CD57+ T cells in acquired aplastic anemia. This CDR3 is 17 amino acids long. The ends lost 7 bases at V and 7 bases at J; junction bases unmatched: 19. This clonotype was detected ten times or more. Only patients with CD8+CD57+ cell expansion on flow cytometry were chosen for sequencing. Severe acquired aplastic anemia was present in all patients. Genomic DNA templated the TCR beta VDJ and CDR3 profiling. MiXCR, run by TCRdb on the reads, gives a single entry per CDR3 protein. The repertoire has about 160,000 distinct CDR3 sequences, under 55% of them found once; the top ten carry less than 3%.

The sample was sorted CD4+, CD8+, or CD8+CD57+ T cells (not recorded which) from PBMCs. The sequence derives from a human donor with aplastic anemia. The chain combines TRBV12-3 or TRBV12-4 with TRBJ2-1; TRBD2 aligns across 7 bases. The CDR3 region has the DNA TGTGCCAGCACTTCTCGTGGTGGGGGAGGGCCTAATAATGAGCAGTTCTTC. This sequence encodes CASTSRGGGGPNNEQFF.